The clone carrying this TCR beta chain was seen at least ten times. Its antigen is currently unknown. The record originates from a study of T cells in Graves' hyperthyroidism and ophthalmopathy. Study conclusions and caveats: The model forecast ophthalmopathy, anticipating it by a median around 6.5 months before onset. Classification by a 13 V-J model distinguished ophthalmopathy from stable hyperthyroidism.

The CDR3 regions of TCR beta were amplified from RNA transcripts. The TCR CDR3 first-round RT-PCR relied on the HTBI primer set. MiXCR, run by TCRdb on the multiplex PCR reads, gives a single entry per CDR3 protein. The sample lists over 450,000 distinct CDR3 sequences; about an eighth were seen once. V lost 1 base and J lost 6, with 9 bases in between. Germline CDR1 reads SGHAT; CDR2 reads FQNNGV. This CDR3 spans 13 amino acids. The chain combines TRBV11-2 with TRBJ1-1, with a possible D match to TRBD1 (6 bases). The sequenced sample consisted of blood. The clonotype was recovered from a young woman with Graves' hyperthyroidism. The DNA of the CDR3 is TGTGCCAGCAGCTTAGGGGGGCTGCCTGAAGCTTTCTTT. Translation gives CASSLGGLPEAFF.